The 20 T cell receptor beta chains presented below share a single source sample, sequenced in a study of cytomegalovirus exposure and HLA in healthy donors. Only in-frame clones appear in the TCRdb table, and some are missing; sequencing was by immunoSEQ multiplex PCR. The sample consists of 180,000 or so clones, approximately 89% of them appearing once. The sequencing sample was made of PBMCs. These receptors were taken from a young man in good health and CMV-seropositive.

This clone was picked up one time. The chain recombines TRBV4-3 with TRBJ1-6, with D tentatively TRBD1 (6 bases). The V gene's germline CDR1 is LGHNA and CDR2 YSLEER. The CDR3 totals 14 residues. V was trimmed by 6 bases and J by 3 bases, leaving 9 bases between them. DNA for the CDR3: TGCGCCAGCAGGGGAGGGGGCTATAATTCACCCCTCCACTTT. Protein product: CASRGGGYNSPLHF.

V gene TRBV6-6 combines with J gene TRBJ1-1; the D is unclear. Looked up from germline, CDR1 is MNHNY and CDR2 is SVGAGI (reference sequence). The CDR3 runs to 14 residues. Deletions cut 2 bases from V and 3 bases from J, with 10 bases between. CDR3 sequence: CASSYLDFDTEAFF. CDR3 DNA sequence: TGTGCCAGCAGTTACCTTGACTTCGACACTGAAGCTTTCTTT.

This chain links TRBV4-1 with TRBJ2-7, with 8 bases lining up with TRBD1. Germline assignment: CDR1 MGHRA and CDR2 YSYEKL. The CDR3 sequence is 15 residues long. V lost 1 base and J lost 4; bases outside the gene matches: 6. CDR3 coding DNA: TGCGCCAGCAGCCAAGTACTGGGACAGGAGTACGAGCAGTACTTC. Protein sequence: CASSQVLGQEYEQYF.

A few counts support this clone. The genes are TRBV4-3 and TRBJ2-7; D uncertain. Trimming took off 1 base at V and 3 bases at J, with 4 bases between the two ends. CDR3 length: 12 amino acids. Per germline, CDR1 LGHNA and CDR2 YSLEER. In DNA form, the CDR3 reads TGCGCCAGCAGCCAAGTGGGCTACGAGCAGTACTTC. Amino acids: CASSQVGYEQYF.

This chain connects TRBV19 to TRBJ1-3, with D possibly being TRBD1 (6 bases). Germline CDR1 is LNHDA and CDR2 is SQIVND (reference sequence). The V end was cut by 9 bases, the J end by 1 base, with 13 bases between. CDR3 length: 14 residues. DNA of the CDR3: TGTGCCAGCCTGAAGGGGGTTTCTGGAAACACCATATATTTT. Translating it yields CASLKGVSGNTIYF.

V gene TRBV5-1 combines with J gene TRBJ2-2; TRBD2 matches at 10 bases. CDR3 size: 22 residues. From germline, CDR1 is SGHRS and CDR2 YFSETQ. V lost 6 bases to trimming and J lost 4 bases; unmatched junction nucleotides: 27. CDR3 in DNA: TGCGCCAGCAACCCCCTCTTAGTACTTACTAGCGGGAAGCTTCCCACCACCGGGGAGCTGTTTTTT. Amino acids: CASNPLLVLTSGKLPTTGELFF.

The chain recombines TRBV11-1 with TRBJ2-5, with D possibly matching TRBD2 (6 bases). Trimming left V 7 bases short and J 4 bases short, with 19 bases between. Germline CDR1 and CDR2: SGHAT and FQDESV (reference sequence). The CDR3 spans 15 residues. DNA of the CDR3: TGTGCCAGCACCCCGGGGACTTCCCCAGGAGAGACCCAGTACTTC. This gives the protein CASTPGTSPGETQYF.

The rearrangement uses TRBV4-2 and TRBJ1-3; D may be TRBD1 (6 bases). The germline CDR1 and CDR2 sequences are LGHNA and YNFKEQ. Between the trimmed V and J ends, which lost 0 bases and 0 bases, there was a span of 9 bases. CDR3 length: 16 amino acids. The chain's CDR3 is CASSQDGTSSGNTIYF. In nucleotides, the CDR3 is TGTGCCAGCAGCCAAGACGGGACAAGCTCTGGAAACACCATATATTTT.

J is TRBJ1-2 and V is TRBV6-5; possibly TRBD1 for D (5 bases). CDR3 length: 15 amino acids. Germline CDR1 reads MNHEY; CDR2 reads SVGAGI. V lost 4 bases and J 2 bases, leaving 14 bases between the germline ends. The CDR3: CASSSKAGRNYGYTF. In DNA, the CDR3 is TGTGCCAGCAGTTCCAAGGCAGGGAGGAACTATGGCTACACCTTC.

This chain links TRBV9 with TRBJ1-4; D remains ambiguous. The CDR3 loop spans 15 amino acids. Germline CDR1 SGDLS, CDR2 YYNGEE. V lost 2 bases and J 7 bases, leaving 15 bases between the germline ends. CDR3: CASSVSGYGGEKLFF. The CDR3 coding sequence is TGTGCCAGCAGCGTCTCTGGGTACGGCGGTGAAAAACTGTTTTTT.

The J gene is TRBJ2-7, the V gene TRBV4-3, with 10 nucleotides matching TRBD1. Per the germline V gene, CDR1 is LGHNA and CDR2 is YSLEER. The CDR3 runs 14 residues. Trimming at V came to 5 bases and at J to 4 bases, leaving 5 bases not matched to a gene. CDR3: CASSAGTGVYEQYF. In nucleotides, the CDR3 is TGCGCCAGCAGCGCCGGGACAGGGGTATACGAGCAGTACTTC.

In this sample, this clone turned up a few times. The chain employs TRBV7-9 and TRBJ1-1; 9 nucleotides line up with TRBD1. With V trimmed by 0 bases and J by 4 bases, 3 bases remained unmatched. Germline loops: CDR1 SEHNR, CDR2 FQNEAQ (reference sequence). This CDR3 is built from 15 residues. CDR3 sequence: CASSLAGQGITEAFF. The CDR3 DNA reads TGTGCCAGCAGCTTAGCAGGACAGGGGATCACTGAAGCTTTCTTT.

This clone came up a few times. The chain employs TRBV5-1 and TRBJ1-1; D gene uncertain. From germline, CDR1 is SGHRS and CDR2 YFSETQ. V lost 0 bases, J lost 7 bases, and 7 bases lay in between. The CDR3 length is 12 residues. This CDR3 is CASSLVGSEAFF. CDR3 bases: TGCGCCAGCAGCTTGGTTGGCAGTGAAGCTTTCTTT. Complete variable domain (other parts from reference TRBV5-1 and TRBJ1-1): KAGVTQTPRYLIKTRGQQVTLSCSPISGHRSVSWYQQTPGQGLQFLFEYFSETQRNKGNFPGRFSGRQFSNSRSEMNVSTLELGDSALYLCASSLVGSEAFFGQGTRLTVV.

V and J are TRBV11-2 and TRBJ2-2, with 7 nucleotides matching TRBD2. Germline-derived CDR1 and CDR2 are SGHAT and FQNNGV. The CDR3 is made up of 15 amino acids. After removal of 7 bases from V and 5 bases from J, the junction contained 10 bases not matched to a gene. The CDR3 nucleotides are TGTGCCAGCATCGACCAGGGAGGGAGAACCGGGGAGCTGTTTTTT. This codes for CASIDQGGRTGELFF.

The V and J genes are TRBV7-9 and TRBJ1-4; TRBD1 matches at 7 bases. The CDR3 has 15 residues. V trimming: 5 bases; J trimming: 5 bases; junction bases outside the gene matches: 8. Germline loops: CDR1 SEHNR, CDR2 FQNEAQ (reference sequence). The CDR3 loop is CASSPRGTENEKLFF. The CDR3 region has the DNA TGTGCCAGCAGCCCGAGGGGGACAGAGAATGAAAAACTGTTTTTT. Full variable domain (rest looked up from reference TRBV7-9 and TRBJ1-4): DTGVSQNPRHKITKRGQNVTFRCDPISEHNRLYWYRQTLGQGPEFLTYFQNEAQLEKSRLLSDRFSAERPKGSFSTLEIQRTEQGDSAMYLCASSPRGTENEKLFFGSGTQLSVL.

As regards this clone: Other DNA variants within this sample encode the same CDR3. This rearrangement joins TRBV5-1 to TRBJ2-1; D is possibly TRBD2 (6 bases). The CDR3 has 13 amino acids. Germline V gene sequence: CDR1 SGHRS, CDR2 YFSETQ. The V end was cut by 0 bases, the J end by 6 bases, with 7 bases between. The CDR3 loop is CASSLAGSNEQFF. In DNA form, the CDR3 reads TGCGCCAGCAGCTTGGCCGGGAGCAATGAGCAGTTCTTC.

This chain joins TRBV30 and TRBJ2-5; D may be TRBD1 (6 bases). From germline, CDR1 is GTSNPN and CDR2 SVGIG (reference sequence). V lost 0 bases and J 5 bases, leaving 13 bases between the germline ends. The CDR3 loop spans 14 amino acids. CDR3 bases: TGTGCCTGGAGTGTCCACAGGGCAGGGGAGACCCAGTACTTC. Translating it yields CAWSVHRAGETQYF.

This clone was counted between two and nine times. The CDR3 nucleotides are TGCGCCAGCAGCCCGACTAGCGGAGTGGGAGAGCAGTACTTC. Its translation: CASSPTSGVGEQYF. This chain links TRBV5-1 with TRBJ2-7; 9 bases line up with TRBD2. CDR1 and CDR2 from the germline V gene are SGHRS and YFSETQ. The CDR3 sequence is 14 residues long. With V trimmed by 4 bases and J by 7 bases, 9 bases remained unmatched.

The chain uses TRBV25-1 and TRBJ1-2; the D gene is possibly TRBD1 (5 bases). The CDR3 sequence is 15 residues long. Germline V gene lookup returns CDR1 MGHDK and CDR2 SYGVNS. Trimming left V 2 bases short and J 0 bases short, with 10 bases between. This chain's CDR3 is CASSEGDRTNYGYTF. The CDR3, as DNA: TGTGCCAGCAGTGAAGGAGACAGAACTAACTATGGCTACACCTTC.

The chain combines TRBV11-2 with TRBJ2-7; 7 bases line up with TRBD2. Germline V gives CDR1 SGHAT, CDR2 FQNNGV. The V and J ends lost 7 bases and 4 bases, in that order; junction bases with no gene match: 7. There are 13 residues in the CDR3. Here the CDR3 DNA reads TGTGCCAGCACCGGGACTACACCATACGAGCAGTACTTC. Translation: CASTGTTPYEQYF.